This T cell receptor (beta chain) was sequenced during a study of response to subunit inactivated influenza vaccine. The CDR3 has 15 residues. Germline CDR1 DFQATT, CDR2 SNEGSKA (reference sequence). V shed 0 bases and J shed 0 bases, with 12 bases lying between them. With respect to this clonotype: As yet, its antigen is unknown.

TCRdb analysed the RT-PCR reads with MiXCR anew, one entry per CDR3 protein. The table has some 850,000 distinct CDR3 sequences, around 20% seen once. General observations from the study: Authors proposed each seasonal influenza vaccination draws in few new T cells.

The chain has TRBV20-1 and TRBJ2-7; D gene uncertain. The material sequenced was PBMCs from blood, taken 5 days after vaccination. This TCR was recovered from a man aged 50-60 years who received an inactivated influenza vaccine. The CDR3 bases are TGCAGTGCTAGAGACGGTGCGTCTAGCTCCTACGAGCAGTACTTC. It is translated as CSARDGASSSYEQYF.